The 20 T cell receptor beta chains presented below share a single source sample, sequenced in a study of human T cells and chemical hapten exposure. TCRdb processed the RACE reads anew with MiXCR; each CDR3 protein has one entry. The sample lists about 260,000 distinct CDR3 sequences; 7.5% to 9% were seen once. Time point denoted: pre-sensitization, week 0. This sample's treatment: therapeutic diphenylcyclopropenone sensitization with weekly scalp DPC. The sample in question was whole blood, obtained in connection with sensitization to the hapten diphenylcyclopropenone (DPC). These receptors originate from a woman aged 40 to 50 with alopecia areata. Some clones in this sample may be carry-over from other donors' samples.

This clonotype occurred many times. This chain uses TRBV7-2 with TRBJ2-1; 8 bases are a match to TRBD2. V shed 5 bases, J shed 1 base, and the junction held 4 bases outside the gene matches. CDR1 SGHTA and CDR2 FQGNSA come from the germline V gene. The CDR3 covers 15 residues. The CDR3 DNA sequence: TGTGCCAGCAGCCCCGGCGGGAGGTCCTACAATGAGCAGTTCTTC. It encodes CASSPGGRSYNEQFF. The whole variable domain, filled in from reference TRBV7-2 and TRBJ2-1, reads GAGVSQSPSNKVTEKGKDVELRCDPISGHTALYWYRQSLGQGLEFLIYFQGNSAPDKSGLPSDRFSAERTGGSVSTLTIQRTQQEDSAVYLCASSPGGRSYNEQFFGPGTRLTVL.

The chain carries TRBV27 and TRBJ1-5; tentatively, D is TRBD1 (6 bases). This CDR3 is built from 15 residues. Germline-derived CDR1 and CDR2 are MNHEY and SMNVEV (reference sequence). The V and J ends lost 2 bases and 1 base respectively, with 9 bases between them. The CDR3 DNA reads TGTGCCAGCAGTTTAATGGGGGCGAGCAATCAGCCCCAGCATTTT. Encoded protein: CASSLMGASNQPQHF.

This clonotype was observed a handful of times. V usage is TRBV12-3 or TRBV12-4 and J usage is TRBJ1-3, with TRBD1 matching 9 bases. V trimming: 2 bases; J trimming: 6 bases; junction bases outside the gene matches: 2. CDR3 length: 14 residues. In DNA form, the CDR3 reads TGTGCCAGCAGTTTACGACAGGGGGAAAACACCATATATTTT. Translating it yields CASSLRQGENTIYF.

Only a few counts were recorded for this clonotype. The chain uses TRBV7-2 and TRBJ2-2; 11 bases fit TRBD2. V lost 2 bases to trimming and J lost 4 bases; unmatched junction nucleotides: 6. CDR1 and CDR2 from the germline V gene are SGHTA and FQGNSA. The CDR3 has 17 amino acids. In DNA form, the CDR3 reads TGTGCCAGCAGCTTACCCGGGACTAGCGGAACCACCGGGGAGCTGTTTTTT. This translates into CASSLPGTSGTTGELFF.

This clonotype appeared many times. The genes are TRBV7-2 and TRBJ1-2; weak D call: TRBD1 (5 bases). V was pared by 2 bases and J by 4 bases, with 14 bases between. Germline CDR1 is SGHTA and CDR2 is FQGNSA. The CDR3 consists of 15 residues. In nucleotides, the CDR3 is TGTGCCAGCAGCTTAACCGGGACGGACGCCTATGGCTACACCTTC. Translation gives CASSLTGTDAYGYTF.

This clonotype was detected only a few times. V is TRBV6-1 and J is TRBJ1-1, with a possible D match to TRBD1 (6 bases). Germline values: CDR1 MNHNS, CDR2 SASEGT. V lost 5 bases and J 10 bases, leaving 20 bases between the germline ends. CDR3 length: 14 amino acids. The CDR3 spells CASSQTGALTGAFF. CDR3 nucleotide sequence: TGTGCCAGCAGTCAAACGGGGGCACTAACGGGAGCTTTCTTT.

This clonotype has only a few counts. This rearrangement joins TRBV20-1 to TRBJ1-5, with D possibly TRBD1 on 5 matching bases. CDR3 length: 15 residues. Germline CDR1 DFQATT, CDR2 SNEGSKA (reference sequence). Trimming took 3 bases from V and 5 from J, leaving 17 bases between them. DNA of the CDR3: TGCAGTGCTAGCCCCTCCGGGAGGGGTTATCAGCCCCAGCATTTT. Amino acid sequence: CSASPSGRGYQPQHF.

The chain joins TRBV6-5 to TRBJ2-7; D is uncertain. V was shortened by 6 bases and J by 3 bases, with 9 bases between the two germline ends. Germline V CDR1 and CDR2: MNHEY, SVGAGI. This CDR3 region has 12 residues. The CDR3 region is CASRTTYYEQYF. CDR3 DNA sequence: TGTGCCAGCAGAACGACTTACTACGAGCAGTACTTC.

This clonotype appeared a few times. The chain uses TRBV6-2 or TRBV6-3 and TRBJ2-2; D call uncertain. The CDR3 runs 15 residues. Germline CDR1 reads MNHEY; CDR2 reads SVGEGT. V shed 5 bases and J shed 1 base, with 11 bases lying between them. The CDR3 DNA follows: TGTGCCAGCAGTACACCAAACAGGAACACCGGGGAGCTGTTTTTT. Translating it yields CASSTPNRNTGELFF.

With respect to this clonotype: The junction differs from germline at one of its ends, possibly a read error. This chain links TRBV7-2 with TRBJ2-7; D uncertain. This CDR3 has 12 amino acids. Per the germline V gene, CDR1 is SGHTA and CDR2 is FQGNSA. The CDR3 here is CASSQNEDGYNF. CDR3 nucleotide sequence: TGTGCCAGCAGCCAAAACGAAGACGGGTATAACTTC.

The chain has TRBV4-3 and TRBJ2-3; D remains ambiguous. Germline V CDR1 and CDR2: LGHNA, YSLEER. CDR3 length: 18 amino acids. Trimming removed 0 bases from V and 1 base from J, with 17 bases in between. The CDR3 sequence is CASSQDLVSVRGTDTQYF. CDR3 sequence (DNA): TGCGCCAGCAGCCAAGATTTGGTTTCCGTTCGGGGCACAGATACGCAGTATTTT.

This clonotype occurred many times. The chain joins TRBV28 to TRBJ2-7; weak D call: TRBD2 (6 bases). V lost 3 bases and J 6 bases, leaving 15 bases between the germline ends. From germline, CDR1 is MDHEN and CDR2 SYDVKM. The CDR3 length is 14 residues. CDR3 protein: CASSFGGAVREQYF. Here the CDR3 DNA reads TGTGCCAGCAGTTTCGGCGGGGCGGTGCGCGAGCAGTACTTC.

V usage is TRBV28 and J usage is TRBJ2-7, with D possibly matching TRBD2 (5 bases). CDR1 and CDR2 (germline): MDHEN, SYDVKM. This CDR3 spans 12 amino acids. V lost 5 bases and J lost 7, with 12 bases in between. The CDR3 coding sequence is TGTGCCAGCAGTACCCCTAGGAGGGAGCAGTACTTC. Translated: CASSTPRREQYF.

This clonotype came up a few times. The rearrangement joins TRBV10-3 to TRBJ2-7, with D perhaps being TRBD1 or TRBD2 (5 bases each). This CDR3 spans 12 amino acids. Trimming removed 8 bases at V and 2 bases at J, with 10 bases between. The germline V gene encodes CDR1 ENHRY and CDR2 SYGVKD. Here the CDR3 DNA reads TGTGCCATCGCCGAGGGGCCCTACGAGCAGTACTTC. This encodes CAIAEGPYEQYF.

This chain connects TRBV29-1 to TRBJ2-7; perhaps D is TRBD1 or TRBD2 (7 bases each). The V gene's germline CDR1 is SQVTM and CDR2 ANQGSEA. This CDR3 has 14 residues. The ends were cut back, 7 bases at V and 6 bases at J, with 22 bases in the middle. CDR3 bases: TGCAGCGCCTCACAGGGGAGGGACCCGTCCGAGCAGTACTTC. Protein sequence: CSASQGRDPSEQYF.

The rearrangement uses TRBV29-1 and TRBJ2-1; TRBD2 matches 7 bases. Trimming removed 7 bases from V and 7 bases from J; junction bases left unmatched: 10. CDR1 is SQVTM, CDR2 ANQGSEA, per germline. The CDR3 is made up of 13 amino acids. The CDR3 loop reads CSGANVGGNEQFF. CDR3 nucleotide sequence: TGCAGCGGCGCGAATGTCGGGGGGAATGAGCAGTTCTTC.

The chain has TRBV7-2 and TRBJ2-2; TRBD2 matches 12 bases. Germline trimming cut 0 bases from V and 5 bases from J; bases unmatched to any gene: 4. The germline V gene has CDR1 SGHTA and CDR2 FQGNSA. The CDR3 sequence is 17 residues long. CDR3 bases: TGTGCCAGCAGCTTAGCCCGGACTAGCGGGATAACCGGGGAGCTGTTTTTT. It specifies CASSLARTSGITGELFF. Full variable domain (rest looked up from reference TRBV7-2 and TRBJ2-2): GAGVSQSPSNKVTEKGKDVELRCDPISGHTALYWYRQSLGQGLEFLIYFQGNSAPDKSGLPSDRFSAERTGGSVSTLTIQRTQQEDSAVYLCASSLARTSGITGELFFGEGSRLTVL.

As regards this clonotype: This may be a read error, as it is one base from a much larger clone. The chain combines TRBV7-2 with TRBJ2-3, with D uncertain. CDR3 length: 16 amino acids. Germline assignment: CDR1 SGHTA and CDR2 FQGNSA. V was clipped by 2 bases and J by 2 bases, with 14 bases between them. CDR3 bases: TGTGCCAGCAGCTTAATTAGAAGGACCCCCACAGATACGCAGTATTTT. This encodes CASSLIRRTPTDTQYF.

This clonotype occurred many times. V is TRBV9 and J is TRBJ2-3; TRBD1 or TRBD2 may be the D gene (5 bases each). V shed 0 bases and J shed 1 base, with 9 bases lying between them. Germline CDR1 and CDR2: SGDLS and YYNGEE. CDR3 length: 15 amino acids. This CDR3 is CASSVAGRRTDTQYF. Here the CDR3 DNA reads TGTGCCAGCAGCGTAGCGGGACGACGCACAGATACGCAGTATTTT. The whole variable domain, remainder taken from reference TRBV9 and TRBJ2-3, is DSGVTQTPKHLITATGQRVTLRCSPRSGDLSVYWYQQSLDQGLQFLIQYYNGEERAKGNILERFSAQQFPDLHSELNLSSLELGDSALYFCASSVAGRRTDTQYFGPGTRLTVL.

The CDR3 spells CSASSGRSNQPQHF. The CDR3 DNA reads as TGCAGTGCTTCCTCGGGACGGAGCAATCAGCCCCAGCATTTT. The chain carries TRBV20-1 and TRBJ1-5, with D possibly being TRBD1 (5 bases). The CDR3 spans 14 residues. Per the germline V gene, CDR1 is DFQATT and CDR2 is SNEGSKA (reference sequence). Trimming pared 5 bases from V and 1 base from J, leaving 12 bases between.